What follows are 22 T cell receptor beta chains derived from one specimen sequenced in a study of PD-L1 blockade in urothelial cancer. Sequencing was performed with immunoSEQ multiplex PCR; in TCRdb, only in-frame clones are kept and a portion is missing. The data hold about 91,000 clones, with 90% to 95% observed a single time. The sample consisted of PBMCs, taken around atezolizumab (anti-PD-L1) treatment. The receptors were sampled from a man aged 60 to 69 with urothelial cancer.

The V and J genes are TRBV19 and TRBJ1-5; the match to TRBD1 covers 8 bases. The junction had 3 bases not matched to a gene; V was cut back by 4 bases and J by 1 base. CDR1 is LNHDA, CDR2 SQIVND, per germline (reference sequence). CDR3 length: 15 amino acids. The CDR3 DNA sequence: TGTGCCAGTAGTACCAGGGGGCTCAGCAATCAGCCCCAGCATTTT. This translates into CASSTRGLSNQPQHF. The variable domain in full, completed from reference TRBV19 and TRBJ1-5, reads DGGITQSPKYLFRKEGQNVTLSCEQNLNHDAMYWYRQDPGQGLRLIYYSQIVNDFQKGDIAEGYSVSREKKESFPLTVTSAQKNPTAFYLCASSTRGLSNQPQHFGDGTRLSIL.

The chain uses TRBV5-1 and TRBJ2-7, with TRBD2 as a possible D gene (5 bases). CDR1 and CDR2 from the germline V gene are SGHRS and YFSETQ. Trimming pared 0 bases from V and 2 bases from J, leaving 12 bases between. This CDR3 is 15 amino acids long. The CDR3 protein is CASSLALGGPYEQYF. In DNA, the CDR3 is TGCGCCAGCAGCTTGGCGTTAGGAGGCCCCTACGAGCAGTACTTC. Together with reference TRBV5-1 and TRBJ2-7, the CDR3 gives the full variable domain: KAGVTQTPRYLIKTRGQQVTLSCSPISGHRSVSWYQQTPGQGLQFLFEYFSETQRNKGNFPGRFSGRQFSNSRSEMNVSTLELGDSALYLCASSLALGGPYEQYFGPGTRLTVT.

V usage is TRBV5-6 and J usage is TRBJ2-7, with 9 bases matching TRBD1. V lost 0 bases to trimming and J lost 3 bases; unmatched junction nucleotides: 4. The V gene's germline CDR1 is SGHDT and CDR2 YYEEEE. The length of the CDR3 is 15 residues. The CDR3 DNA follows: TGTGCCAGCAGCTTGGGGAGGACAGGGGTCTACGAGCAGTACTTC. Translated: CASSLGRTGVYEQYF.

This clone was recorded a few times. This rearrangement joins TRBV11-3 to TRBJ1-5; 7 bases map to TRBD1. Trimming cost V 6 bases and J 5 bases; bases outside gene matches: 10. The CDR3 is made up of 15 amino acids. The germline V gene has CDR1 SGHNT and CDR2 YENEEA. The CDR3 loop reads CASRPDRERDQPQHF. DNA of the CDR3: TGTGCCAGCAGACCTGACAGGGAGAGGGATCAGCCCCAGCATTTT.

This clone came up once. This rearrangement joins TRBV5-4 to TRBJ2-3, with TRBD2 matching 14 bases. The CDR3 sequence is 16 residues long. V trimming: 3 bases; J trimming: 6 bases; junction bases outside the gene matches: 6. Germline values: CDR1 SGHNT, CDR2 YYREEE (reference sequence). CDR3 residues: CASSSTSGGASDTQYF. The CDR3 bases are TGTGCCAGCAGCTCGACTAGCGGGGGGGCTTCGGATACGCAGTATTTT.

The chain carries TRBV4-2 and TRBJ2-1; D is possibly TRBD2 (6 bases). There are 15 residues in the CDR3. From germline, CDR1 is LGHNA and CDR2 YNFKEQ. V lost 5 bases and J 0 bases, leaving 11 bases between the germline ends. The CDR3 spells CASSSGSSSYNEQFF. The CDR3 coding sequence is TGTGCCAGCAGCTCCGGGAGTTCCTCCTACAATGAGCAGTTCTTC.

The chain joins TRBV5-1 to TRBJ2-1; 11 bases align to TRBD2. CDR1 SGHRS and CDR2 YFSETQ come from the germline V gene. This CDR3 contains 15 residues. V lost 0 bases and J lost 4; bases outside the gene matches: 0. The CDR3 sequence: CASSLGLAGYNEQFF. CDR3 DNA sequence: TGCGCCAGCAGCTTGGGACTAGCGGGATACAATGAGCAGTTCTTC.

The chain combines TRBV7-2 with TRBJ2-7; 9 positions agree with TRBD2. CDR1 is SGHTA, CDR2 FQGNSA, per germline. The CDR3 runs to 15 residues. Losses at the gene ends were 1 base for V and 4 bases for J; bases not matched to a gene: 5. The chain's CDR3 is CASSLVSRGGYEQYF. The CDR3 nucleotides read TGTGCCAGCAGCTTAGTCTCGCGGGGGGGTTACGAGCAGTACTTC.

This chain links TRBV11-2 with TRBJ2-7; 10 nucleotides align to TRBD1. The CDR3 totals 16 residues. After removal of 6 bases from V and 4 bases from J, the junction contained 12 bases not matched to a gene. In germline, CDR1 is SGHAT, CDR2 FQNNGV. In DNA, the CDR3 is TGTGCCAGCAGTTCTATACGGACAGGGGGTTTGTACGAGCAGTACTTC. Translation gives CASSSIRTGGLYEQYF. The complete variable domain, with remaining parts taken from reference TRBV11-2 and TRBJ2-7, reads EAGVAQSPRYKIIEKRQSVAFWCNPISGHATLYWYQQILGQGPKLLIQFQNNGVVDDSQLPKDRFSAERLKGVDSTLKIQPAKLEDSAVYLCASSSIRTGGLYEQYFGPGTRLTVT.

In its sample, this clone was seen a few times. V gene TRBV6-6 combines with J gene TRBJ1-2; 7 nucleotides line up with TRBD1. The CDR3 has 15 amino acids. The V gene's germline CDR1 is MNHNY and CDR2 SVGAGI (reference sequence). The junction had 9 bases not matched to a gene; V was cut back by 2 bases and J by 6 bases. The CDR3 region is CASSYPPRTGDGYTF. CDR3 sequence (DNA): TGTGCCAGCAGTTACCCCCCCCGGACAGGCGATGGCTACACCTTC.

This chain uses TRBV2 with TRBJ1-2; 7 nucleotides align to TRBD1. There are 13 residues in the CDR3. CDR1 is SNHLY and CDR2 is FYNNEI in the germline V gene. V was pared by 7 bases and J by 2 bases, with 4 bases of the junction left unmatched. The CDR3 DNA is TGTGCCAGCAACCCGGGACAGAACTATGGCTACACCTTC. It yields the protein CASNPGQNYGYTF.

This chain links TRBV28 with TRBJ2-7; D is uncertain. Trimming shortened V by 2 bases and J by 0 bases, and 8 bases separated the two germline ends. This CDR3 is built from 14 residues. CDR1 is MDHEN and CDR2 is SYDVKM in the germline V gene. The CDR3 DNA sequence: TGTGCCAGCAGTTTACTCTACAGCTCCTACGAGCAGTACTTC. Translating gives CASSLLYSSYEQYF.

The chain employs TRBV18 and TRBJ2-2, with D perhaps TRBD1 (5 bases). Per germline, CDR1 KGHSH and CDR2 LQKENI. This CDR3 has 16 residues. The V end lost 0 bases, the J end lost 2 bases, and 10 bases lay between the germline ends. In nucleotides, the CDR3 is TGTGCCAGCTCACCACCGGGGCAGGGAAACACCGGGGAGCTGTTTTTT. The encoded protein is CASSPPGQGNTGELFF.

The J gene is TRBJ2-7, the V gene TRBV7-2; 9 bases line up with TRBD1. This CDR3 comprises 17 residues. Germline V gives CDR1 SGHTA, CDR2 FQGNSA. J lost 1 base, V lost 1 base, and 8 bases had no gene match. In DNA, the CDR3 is TGTGCCAGCAGCTTAGTCACGGGACAGGGTTGGTCCTACGAGCAGTACTTC. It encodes CASSLVTGQGWSYEQYF.

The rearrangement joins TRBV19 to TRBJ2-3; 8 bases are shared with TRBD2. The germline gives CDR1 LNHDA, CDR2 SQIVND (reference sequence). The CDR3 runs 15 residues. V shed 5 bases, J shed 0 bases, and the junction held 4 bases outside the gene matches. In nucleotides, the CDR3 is TGTGCCAGTAGTGCCGGACTAGCTAGCACAGATACGCAGTATTTT. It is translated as CASSAGLASTDTQYF.

This CDR3 is CASSIPTTGGYGYTF. As DNA, the CDR3 is TGTGCCAGTAGTATCCCAACCACAGGAGGGTATGGCTACACCTTC. The chain is built from TRBV19 and TRBJ1-2, with D maybe TRBD1 (5 bases). The CDR3 consists of 15 residues. V lost 3 bases, J lost 5 bases, and 16 bases lay in between. Germline values: CDR1 LNHDA, CDR2 SQIVND (reference sequence).

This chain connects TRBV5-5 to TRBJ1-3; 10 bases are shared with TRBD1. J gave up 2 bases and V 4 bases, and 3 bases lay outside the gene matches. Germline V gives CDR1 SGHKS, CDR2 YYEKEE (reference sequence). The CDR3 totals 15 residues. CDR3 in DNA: TGTGCCAGCAGCCCCGGACAGGGGGCTGGAAACACCATATATTTT. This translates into CASSPGQGAGNTIYF.

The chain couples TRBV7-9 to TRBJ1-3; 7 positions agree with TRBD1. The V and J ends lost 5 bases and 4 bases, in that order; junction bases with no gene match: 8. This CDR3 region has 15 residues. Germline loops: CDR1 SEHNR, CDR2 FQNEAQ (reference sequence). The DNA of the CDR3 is TGTGCCAGCAGCGCCCAGACAGGGAGGGGAAACACCATATATTTT. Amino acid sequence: CASSAQTGRGNTIYF. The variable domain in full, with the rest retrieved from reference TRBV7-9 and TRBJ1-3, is DTGVSQNPRHKITKRGQNVTFRCDPISEHNRLYWYRQTLGQGPEFLTYFQNEAQLEKSRLLSDRFSAERPKGSFSTLEIQRTEQGDSAMYLCASSAQTGRGNTIYFGEGSWLTVV.

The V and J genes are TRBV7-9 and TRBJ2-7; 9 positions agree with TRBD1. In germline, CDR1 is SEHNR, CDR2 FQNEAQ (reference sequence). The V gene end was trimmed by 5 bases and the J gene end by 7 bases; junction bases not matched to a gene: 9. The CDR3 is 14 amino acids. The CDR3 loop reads CASSTAGTGSEQYF. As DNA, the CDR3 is TGTGCCAGCAGCACAGCCGGGACAGGGAGTGAGCAGTACTTC.

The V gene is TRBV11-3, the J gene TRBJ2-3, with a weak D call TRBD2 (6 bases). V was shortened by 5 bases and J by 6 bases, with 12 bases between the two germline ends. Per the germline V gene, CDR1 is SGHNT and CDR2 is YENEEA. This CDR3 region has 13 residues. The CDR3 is CASSMGLPDTQYF. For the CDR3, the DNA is TGTGCCAGCAGCATGGGACTCCCGGATACGCAGTATTTT. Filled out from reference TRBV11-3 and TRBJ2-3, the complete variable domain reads EAGVVQSPRYKIIEKKQPVAFWCNPISGHNTLYWYLQNLGQGPELLIRYENEEAVDDSQLPKDRFSAERLKGVDSTLKIQPAELGDSAVYLCASSMGLPDTQYFGPGTRLTVL.

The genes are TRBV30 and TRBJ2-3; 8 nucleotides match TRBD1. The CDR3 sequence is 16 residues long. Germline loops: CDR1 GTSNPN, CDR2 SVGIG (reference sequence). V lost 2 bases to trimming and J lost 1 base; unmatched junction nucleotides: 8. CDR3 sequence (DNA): TGTGCCTGGAGTCCAAGACACAGGGGGGGCACAGATACGCAGTATTTT. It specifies CAWSPRHRGGTDTQYF.

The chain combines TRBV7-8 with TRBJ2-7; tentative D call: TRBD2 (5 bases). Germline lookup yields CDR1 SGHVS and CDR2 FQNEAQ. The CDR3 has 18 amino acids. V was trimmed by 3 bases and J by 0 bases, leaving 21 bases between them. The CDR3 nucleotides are TGTGCCAGCAGCTTTAGTCGCCGAGGAGGTTTAAGCTCCTACGAGCAGTACTTC. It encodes CASSFSRRGGLSSYEQYF. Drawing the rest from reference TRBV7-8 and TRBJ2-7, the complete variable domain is GAGVSQSPRYKVAKRGQDVALRCDPISGHVSLFWYQQALGQGPEFLTYFQNEAQLDKSGLPSDRFFAERPEGSVSTLKIQRTQQEDSAVYLCASSFSRRGGLSSYEQYFGPGTRLTVT.